This paragraph covers one T cell receptor (beta chain) sequence. What it recognizes is unknown. As to treatment: AdE1-LMPpoly-expanded autologous EBV-specific T-cell therapy followed by anti-PD-1 nivolumab. This entry belongs to a study of EBV T-cell therapy then PD-1 blockade in nasopharyngeal carcinoma. Produced via immunoSEQ multiplex PCR; TCRdb's table is partial and in-frame only. The sample consists of roughly 22,000 clones, 82% of them appearing once. Germline V CDR1 and CDR2: SGDLS, YYNGEE. The length of the CDR3 is 17 residues. The V and J ends lost 5 bases and 4 bases, in that order; junction bases with no gene match: 7.

V usage is TRBV9 and J usage is TRBJ2-3, with 16 bases lining up with TRBD2. This TCR was recovered from a man aged 35 to 55 with nasopharyngeal carcinoma. Source: CD8+ T cells from blood, taken at day -245 from a patient whose treatment included autologous EBV-specific T cells and nivolumab. CDR3 sequence reads: CASRGTSGGAEADTQYF. CDR3 bases: TGTGCCAGCAGAGGGACTAGCGGGGGGGCCGAGGCAGATACGCAGTATTTT.